In its sample, the clone carrying this T cell receptor beta chain was seen once. Its antigen is unknown. PCR involved 60 Vbeta and 13 Jbeta primers. Here immunoSEQ multiplex PCR was the method, and the copy in TCRdb shows in-frame clones only, minus some. This sample has 100,000 to 150,000 clones; 60% to 80% occur once, and the top ten carry 5.5% to 8.5%. Between the trimmed V and J ends, which lost 2 bases and 2 bases, there was a span of 8 bases. The CDR3 has 14 residues. Germline values: CDR1 SEHNR, CDR2 FQNEAQ (reference sequence). The data are from a study of cytomegalovirus exposure and HLA in healthy donors. Overall study findings and caveats: A later analysis reported that several of the most significant clusters appeared to be linked to common viral pathogens, among them Epstein-Barr virus. There were a few CMV-associated chains whose specificity for CMV antigens was confirmed in vitro. For most TCR beta V segments, an earlier analysis put the productive rate at about 87% or about 30% of the time. The study put under 200 TCR beta chains on its list as cytomegalovirus-associated.

The sequencing input was PBMCs. The TCR comes from a male donor in good health and CMV-seronegative. This chain joins TRBV7-9 and TRBJ2-3, with D hard to call. CDR3 bases: TGTGCCAGCAGCTTATCTGGGCCCACAGATACGCAGTATTTT. It translates to CASSLSGPTDTQYF.